A single sample gave rise to the 16 T cell receptor beta chains below, sequenced in a study of beta chain features in type 1 diabetes. cDNA synthesis used the whole RNA isolate, giving expressed TCRB sequences. The assay was immunoSEQ multiplex PCR, and TCRdb's table has in-frame clones only and misses some. The data contain 150,000 to 200,000 clones, around an eighth of them singletons. Source material: central memory CD4+ T cells from blood. Source of these receptors: a woman under 30 in good health.

This clone was picked up one time. This chain joins TRBV14 and TRBJ1-2; 7 bases map to TRBD1. The CDR3 has 13 amino acids. From germline, CDR1 is SGHDN and CDR2 FVKESK. V lost 4 bases, J lost 8 bases, and 7 bases stayed unmatched. CDR3: CASSPSRTGGYTF. In DNA form, the CDR3 reads TGTGCCAGCAGCCCTAGTCGGACAGGAGGCTACACCTTC.

The J gene is TRBJ1-1, the V gene TRBV2; D may be TRBD1 (6 bases). Trimming removed 10 bases from V and 4 bases from J, with 16 bases in between. The V gene's germline CDR1 is SNHLY and CDR2 FYNNEI. This CDR3 is built from 13 residues. CDR3 region: CATSSQGATEAFF. The CDR3 bases are TGTGCCACCAGCTCACAGGGTGCCACTGAAGCTTTCTTT.

This clone was seen more than once but under ten times. This chain links TRBV28 with TRBJ2-5; TRBD2 matches 9 bases. With V trimmed by 6 bases and J by 4 bases, 9 bases remained unmatched. CDR3 length: 15 amino acids. Per the germline V gene, CDR1 is MDHEN and CDR2 is SYDVKM. CDR3 sequence reads: CASSRRGGTGETQYF. The CDR3, as DNA: TGTGCCAGCAGCCGGCGGGGGGGGACTGGAGAGACCCAGTACTTC.

This clone was counted between two and nine times. The CDR3 region is CASSSTTGVWTQYF. The CDR3 nucleotides are TGTGCCAGCAGTTCGACGACAGGGGTATGGACCCAGTACTTC. The genes are TRBV27 and TRBJ2-5; 8 bases map to TRBD1. This CDR3 is built from 14 residues. Trimming took 4 bases from V and 7 from J; bases not matched to a gene: 8. Germline V lookup: CDR1 MNHEY, CDR2 SMNVEV (reference sequence).

This clone was found a few times. This chain uses TRBV18 with TRBJ2-7; TRBD2 is a possible D gene (5 bases). This CDR3 contains 13 residues. V was trimmed by 5 bases and J by 2 bases, leaving 10 bases between them. Germline V gene data show CDR1 as KGHSH and CDR2 as LQKENI. CDR3 nucleotide sequence: TGTGCCAGCTCATCCGGGAACCCCTACGAGCAGTACTTC. Protein: CASSSGNPYEQYF. Filled out from reference TRBV18 and TRBJ2-7, the complete variable domain reads NAGVMQNPRHLVRRRGQEARLRCSPMKGHSHVYWYRQLPEEGLKFMVYLQKENIIDESGMPKERFSAEFPKEGPSILRIQQVVRGDSAAYFCASSSGNPYEQYFGPGTRLTVT.

The chain uses TRBV30 and TRBJ1-4; weak D call: TRBD1 (6 bases). CDR1 and CDR2 (germline): GTSNPN, SVGIG (reference sequence). Trimming took 2 bases from V and 6 from J, leaving 22 bases between them. The CDR3 is 17 amino acids. The CDR3 sequence is CAWSSPTQGKIYEKLFF. The DNA for the CDR3 is TGTGCCTGGAGTTCCCCTACCCAGGGGAAGATTTATGAAAAACTGTTTTTT.

This clone has just a few counts. The rearrangement links TRBV9 to TRBJ1-4; 7 bases fit TRBD1. The CDR3 totals 13 residues. Looked up from germline, CDR1 is SGDLS and CDR2 is YYNGEE. V lost 5 bases and J lost 7; bases outside the gene matches: 5. The CDR3 bases are TGTGCCAGCAGTTCCGGGACAGCTGAAAAACTGTTTTTT. This sequence encodes CASSSGTAEKLFF.

This clone was picked up a small number of times. The chain employs TRBV5-4 and TRBJ2-5, with TRBD2 matching 9 bases. The CDR3 runs 13 residues. The germline V gene has CDR1 SGHNT and CDR2 YYREEE (reference sequence). V trimming: 8 bases; J trimming: 2 bases; junction bases outside the gene matches: 4. This CDR3 is CASGLANQETQYF. CDR3 sequence (DNA): TGTGCCAGTGGACTAGCGAATCAAGAGACCCAGTACTTC.

This clone was seen more than once but under ten times. V is TRBV7-9 and J is TRBJ2-7, with 14 bases aligning to TRBD2. V shed 2 bases and J 5 bases; nucleotides not matched to a gene: 11. The germline gives CDR1 SEHNR, CDR2 FQNEAQ (reference sequence). The CDR3 spans 18 residues. The CDR3 region is CASSLTRLGLAGAHEQYF. The CDR3 DNA sequence: TGTGCCAGCAGCTTAACAAGGCTGGGACTAGCGGGAGCCCACGAGCAGTACTTC.

This clone was found a few times. The rearrangement links TRBV5-1 to TRBJ2-1, with TRBD2 matching over 7 bases. The CDR3 sequence is 14 residues long. The J segment lost 4 bases and the V segment lost 4 bases, leaving 5 bases of the junction unmatched. CDR1 and CDR2 (germline): SGHRS, YFSETQ. The CDR3 DNA sequence: TGCGCCAGCAGCCGGGACTACGAATACAATGAGCAGTTCTTC. As protein: CASSRDYEYNEQFF.

J is TRBJ1-5 and V is TRBV27; D gene unclear. CDR3 length: 20 residues. Germline V gene lookup returns CDR1 MNHEY and CDR2 SMNVEV (reference sequence). The V and J ends lost 2 bases and 2 bases respectively, with 25 bases between them. The CDR3 sequence: CASSLNIEGLRISGNQPQHF. The CDR3 DNA follows: TGTGCCAGCAGTTTAAATATCGAGGGCTTAAGGATAAGTGGCAATCAGCCCCAGCATTTT.

The V gene is TRBV6-6, the J gene TRBJ2-1, with a tentative D call TRBD2 (7 bases). CDR1 and CDR2 (germline): MNHNY, SVGAGI (reference sequence). V was trimmed by 6 bases and J by 5 bases, leaving 20 bases between them. The CDR3 loop spans 16 amino acids. CDR3 residues: CASRTTGAGENNEQFF. The CDR3 DNA sequence: TGTGCCAGCAGAACGACGGGGGCGGGAGAGAACAATGAGCAGTTCTTC.

V usage is TRBV7-9 and J usage is TRBJ2-2; 7 positions match TRBD1. This CDR3 spans 14 amino acids. Germline-derived CDR1 and CDR2 are SEHNR and FQNEAQ (reference sequence). V was pared by 5 bases and J by 1 base, with 1 base of the junction left unmatched. CDR3 region: CASSRQGNTGELFF. The CDR3 DNA reads TGTGCCAGCAGCCGACAGGGGAACACCGGGGAGCTGTTTTTT.

The table lists this clone with a few counts. This rearrangement joins TRBV18 to TRBJ2-3; TRBD1 agrees at 8 bases. The CDR3 runs 14 residues. Germline V gene sequence: CDR1 KGHSH, CDR2 LQKENI. The V gene end was trimmed by 3 bases and the J gene end by 4 bases; junction bases not matched to a gene: 3. Here the CDR3 reads CASSPRTGSDTQYF. Here the CDR3 DNA reads TGTGCCAGCTCACCCCGGACAGGGTCAGATACGCAGTATTTT.

Regarding this clone: At the DNA level, this CDR3 is encoded by other sequences in the same sample as well. V is TRBV27 and J is TRBJ2-7; TRBD1 matches 10 bases. This CDR3 comprises 14 residues. Trimming took 5 bases from V and 4 from J; bases not matched to a gene: 5. CDR1 and CDR2 (germline): MNHEY, SMNVEV (reference sequence). CDR3 region: CASSPRDRGYEQYF. The CDR3 DNA sequence: TGTGCCAGCAGTCCGCGGGACAGGGGATACGAGCAGTACTTC.

The CDR3 is CASSLWAGQGGFEQYF. The CDR3 DNA reads TGTGCCAGCAGTTTATGGGCAGGGCAGGGGGGATTCGAGCAGTACTTC. The V and J genes are TRBV28 and TRBJ2-7, with D tentatively TRBD1 (7 bases). CDR1 MDHEN and CDR2 SYDVKM come from the germline V gene. The CDR3 extends over 16 amino acids. The V gene lost 0 bases and the J gene lost 6 bases, with 18 bases spanning the gap.